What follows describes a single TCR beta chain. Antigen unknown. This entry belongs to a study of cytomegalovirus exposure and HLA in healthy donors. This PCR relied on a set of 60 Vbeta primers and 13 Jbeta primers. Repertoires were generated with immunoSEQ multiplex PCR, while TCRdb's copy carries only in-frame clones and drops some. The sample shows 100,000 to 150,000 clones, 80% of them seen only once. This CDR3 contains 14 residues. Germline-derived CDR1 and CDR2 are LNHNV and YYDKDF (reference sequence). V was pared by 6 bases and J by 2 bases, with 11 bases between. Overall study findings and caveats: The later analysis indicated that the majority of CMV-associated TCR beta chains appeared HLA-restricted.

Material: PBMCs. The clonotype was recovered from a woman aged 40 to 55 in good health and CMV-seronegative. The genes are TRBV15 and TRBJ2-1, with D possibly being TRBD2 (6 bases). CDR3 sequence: CATRLAGTYNEQFF. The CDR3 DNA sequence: TGTGCCACCAGGCTCGCGGGGACCTACAATGAGCAGTTCTTC.